The present T cell receptor beta chain was sequenced within a study of blood T cells in healthy people across ages. Study-level findings and limits: One million T cells yielded diversity estimates that were considered underestimates. In long-lived donors, naive CD4+ cell counts and diversity exceeded those of aged donors.

Together with a sample-barcoded 5' primer, a J-beta primer mix was included in a second PCR lasting about 7 to 11 cycles. Using its own MiXCR run on the 5' RACE reads, TCRdb lists one record per CDR3 protein. Here the sample spans about 1.8 million distinct CDR3 sequences, roughly 52% being singletons. Each sample had at least 6.5 million PBMCs isolated. A remark on this clonotype: Its target is unknown.

Trimming left V 5 bases short and J 10 bases short, with 12 bases between. This CDR3 comprises 11 residues. Germline V gene sequence: CDR1 SGHAT, CDR2 FQNNGV. The specimen sequenced was blood. The chain uses TRBV11-2 and TRBJ2-7; D remains unclear. This sequence was found in a middle-aged woman in good health. The CDR3 reads CASSPGGSQYF. CDR3 bases: TGTGCCAGCAGCCCCGGTGGCAGCCAGTACTTC.